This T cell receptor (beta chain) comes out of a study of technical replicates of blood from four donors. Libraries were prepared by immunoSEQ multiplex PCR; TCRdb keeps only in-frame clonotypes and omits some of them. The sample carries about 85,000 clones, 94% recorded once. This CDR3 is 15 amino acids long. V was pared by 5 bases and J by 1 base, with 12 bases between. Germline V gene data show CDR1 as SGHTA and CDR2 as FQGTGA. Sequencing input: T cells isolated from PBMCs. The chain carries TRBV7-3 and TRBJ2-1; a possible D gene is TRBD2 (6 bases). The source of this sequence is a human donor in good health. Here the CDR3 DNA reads TGTGCCAGCAGCGGGGGTAGCGGTTCCTACAATGAGCAGTTCTTC. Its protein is CASSGGSGSYNEQFF.